This passage covers 13 T cell receptor beta chains from one sample sequenced in a study of T cell responses to AZD1222 COVID-19 vaccine. Clones were sequenced by immunoSEQ multiplex PCR, and TCRdb holds only the in-frame ones, with some missing. The table records 150,000 to 200,000 clones, 80% to 95% of them present only once. This specimen was peripheral blood, taken 28 days after the second AZD1222 dose. Every receptor here comes from an adult who received the AZD1222 COVID-19 vaccine.

V gene TRBV19 combines with J gene TRBJ1-2; possible D gene TRBD1, 6 bases. The length of the CDR3 is 14 residues. Germline V lookup: CDR1 LNHDA, CDR2 SQIVND (reference sequence). V shed 6 bases and J shed 2 bases, with 13 bases lying between them. CDR3 protein: CASRRTASNYGYTF. The DNA for the CDR3 is TGTGCCAGTAGGAGGACAGCTTCAAACTATGGCTACACCTTC. Drawing the rest from reference TRBV19 and TRBJ1-2, the complete variable domain is DGGITQSPKYLFRKEGQNVTLSCEQNLNHDAMYWYRQDPGQGLRLIYYSQIVNDFQKGDIAEGYSVSREKKESFPLTVTSAQKNPTAFYLCASRRTASNYGYTFGSGTRLTVV.

The chain employs TRBV6-5 and TRBJ1-1, with 8 bases lining up with TRBD1. Germline V gives CDR1 MNHEY, CDR2 SVGAGI. The CDR3 has 15 amino acids. V lost 2 bases and J lost 3; bases outside the gene matches: 5. As DNA, the CDR3 is TGTGCCAGCAGTTACCAAGGGACAGGAGACACTGAAGCTTTCTTT. It encodes CASSYQGTGDTEAFF.

V gene TRBV18 combines with J gene TRBJ1-2, with 12 bases lining up with TRBD1. Germline V gives CDR1 KGHSH, CDR2 LQKENI. The CDR3 is 15 residues long. V trimming: 5 bases; J trimming: 4 bases; junction bases outside the gene matches: 5. The CDR3 reads CASSTGQGATYGYTF. The CDR3 bases are TGTGCCAGCTCAACGGGACAGGGGGCGACCTATGGCTACACCTTC.

The chain carries TRBV4-1 and TRBJ1-1, with 8 bases fitting TRBD1. Germline CDR1 and CDR2: MGHRA and YSYEKL. Trimming cost V 3 bases and J 4 bases; bases outside gene matches: 7. The CDR3 has 15 amino acids. CDR3 DNA: TGCGCCAGCAGCCAGTGGACAGGGACCGGCACTGAAGCTTTCTTT. Translating gives CASSQWTGTGTEAFF.

The rearrangement links TRBV18 to TRBJ2-1, with 7 bases that match TRBD2. Germline V gene sequence: CDR1 KGHSH, CDR2 LQKENI. J lost 2 bases, V lost 3 bases, and 10 bases had no gene match. This CDR3 region has 17 residues. The CDR3 nucleotides are TGTGCCAGCTCACCTCCCCGAGGCGGGAGAGCCTACAATGAGCAGTTCTTC. The encoded protein is CASSPPRGGRAYNEQFF.

V gene TRBV2 combines with J gene TRBJ1-5; D not resolved. Deletions cut 3 bases from V and 9 bases from J, with 12 bases between. CDR1 SNHLY and CDR2 FYNNEI come from the germline V gene. The CDR3 is 13 amino acids. CDR3 sequence (DNA): TGTGCCAGCAGTGACACCCTTTATGGGCCCCAGCATTTT. It specifies CASSDTLYGPQHF.

This clone was observed at least ten times. J is TRBJ2-7 and V is TRBV5-1; D is tentatively TRBD1 or TRBD2 (5 bases each). The germline V gene has CDR1 SGHRS and CDR2 YFSETQ. CDR3 length: 15 residues. Trimming stripped 0 bases from V and 2 bases from J, with 12 bases between. CDR3 in DNA: TGCGCCAGCAGCTTGGATCTGGGGGAGACCTACGAGCAGTACTTC. Translation: CASSLDLGETYEQYF.

V usage is TRBV19 and J usage is TRBJ1-2, with no clear D. V lost 8 bases to trimming and J lost 5 bases, with 18 bases between them. The CDR3 has 14 amino acids. Germline-derived CDR1 and CDR2 are LNHDA and SQIVND (reference sequence). CDR3 loop: CASPYWGRSYGYTF. The CDR3, as DNA: TGTGCCAGTCCGTATTGGGGTAGATCTTATGGCTACACCTTC.

The chain recombines TRBV7-9 with TRBJ1-6, with D unclear. The CDR3 spans 13 residues. Germline loops: CDR1 SEHNR, CDR2 FQNEAQ (reference sequence). Trimming stripped 2 bases from V and 8 bases from J, with 7 bases between. CDR3 loop: CASSLSGDSPLHF. CDR3 sequence (DNA): TGTGCCAGCAGCTTAAGTGGGGATTCACCCCTCCACTTT.

This chain joins TRBV4-1 and TRBJ2-4, with 8 nucleotides matching TRBD1. V shed 0 bases and J 0 bases; nucleotides not matched to a gene: 13. Germline CDR1 MGHRA, CDR2 YSYEKL. This CDR3 comprises 20 residues. The CDR3 DNA reads as TGCGCCAGCAGCCAAGATCAGGCAGGGGGCGCCGGAATAGCCAAAAACATTCAGTACTTC. It is translated as CASSQDQAGGAGIAKNIQYF.

This chain connects TRBV30 to TRBJ1-1; D unclear. CDR3 length: 13 residues. Germline-derived CDR1 and CDR2 are GTSNPN and SVGIG (reference sequence). Trimming shortened V by 4 bases and J by 6 bases, and 15 bases separated the two germline ends. The chain's CDR3 is CAWTLGVAPEAFF. For the CDR3, the DNA is TGTGCCTGGACCCTTGGGGTGGCCCCTGAAGCTTTCTTT.

The rearrangement uses TRBV19 and TRBJ2-7; TRBD2 matches at 14 bases. The CDR3 length is 15 residues. J was trimmed by 2 bases and V by 5 bases; bases with no gene match: 2. CDR1 LNHDA and CDR2 SQIVND come from the germline V gene (reference sequence). The CDR3 nucleotides read TGTGCCAGTAGTCCGGGACTAGCGGGGGCCTACGAGCAGTACTTC. It specifies CASSPGLAGAYEQYF.

V gene TRBV6-6 combines with J gene TRBJ2-7, with D perhaps assigned TRBD1 or TRBD2 (6 bases each). Trimming left V 6 bases short and J 3 bases short, with 12 bases between. Germline V CDR1 and CDR2: MNHNY, SVGAGI (reference sequence). The CDR3 covers 13 residues. The CDR3 sequence: CASSPGGHYEQYF. The CDR3, as DNA: TGTGCCAGCAGCCCCGGGGGCCACTACGAGCAGTACTTC.